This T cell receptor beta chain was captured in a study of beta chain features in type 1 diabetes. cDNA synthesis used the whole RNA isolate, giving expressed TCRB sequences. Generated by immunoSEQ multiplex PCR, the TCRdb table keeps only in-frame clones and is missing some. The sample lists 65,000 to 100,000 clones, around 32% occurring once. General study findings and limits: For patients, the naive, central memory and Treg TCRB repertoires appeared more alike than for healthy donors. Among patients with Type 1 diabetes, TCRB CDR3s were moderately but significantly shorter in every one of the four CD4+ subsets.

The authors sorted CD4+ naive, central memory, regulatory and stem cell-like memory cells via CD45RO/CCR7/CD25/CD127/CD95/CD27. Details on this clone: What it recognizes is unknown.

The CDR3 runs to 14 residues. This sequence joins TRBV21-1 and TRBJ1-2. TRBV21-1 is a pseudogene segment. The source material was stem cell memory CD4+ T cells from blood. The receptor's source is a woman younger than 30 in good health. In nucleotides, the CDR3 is TGTGCCAGCAGCAAAAAAATGGCCGGGTGCAGCTACACCTTC. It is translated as CASSKKMAGCSYTF.